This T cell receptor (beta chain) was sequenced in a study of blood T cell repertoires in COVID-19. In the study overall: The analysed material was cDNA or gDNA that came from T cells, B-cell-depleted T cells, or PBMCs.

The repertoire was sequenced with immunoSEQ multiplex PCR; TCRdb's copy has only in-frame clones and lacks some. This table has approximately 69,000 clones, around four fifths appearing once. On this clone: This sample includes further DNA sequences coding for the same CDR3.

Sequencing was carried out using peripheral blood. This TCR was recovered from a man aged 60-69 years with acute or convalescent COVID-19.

The CDR3: CASSVGLAGADTQYF. The CDR3 DNA reads TGTGCCAGCAGCGTAGGCCTAGCGGGGGCAGATACGCAGTATTTT. The chain joins TRBV9 to TRBJ2-3, with 10 bases matching TRBD2. Germline loops: CDR1 SGDLS, CDR2 YYNGEE. This CDR3 region has 15 residues. V lost 0 bases to trimming and J lost 4 bases; unmatched junction nucleotides: 2.